The sequence of this T cell receptor beta chain was determined in a study of identical twins. The table lists this clonotype with many counts. No antigen is known for it. The CDR3 has 15 amino acids. The J segment lost 2 bases and the V segment lost 2 bases, leaving 5 bases of the junction unmatched. Germline lookup yields CDR1 DFQATT and CDR2 SNEGSKA (reference sequence). TCRdb independently ran MiXCR on the 5' RACE reads; one entry per CDR3 protein. The sample contains approximately 500,000 distinct CDR3 sequences, 20% to 25% of which appear only once. General study findings and limits: Invariant MAIT and iNKT cells are populations that could partly confound zero-insertion analyses. Insertion counts were lower in abundant cord blood beta clonotypes, a trend that memory repertoires did not show.

A further study also used this sample, focusing on T cells expressing NK-cell markers. This second study says: A few donors' CD3+CD56-NKG2C+ cells were dominated by the same clonotypes.

This TCR came from a woman between 18 and 29 years old in good health. The sequencing sample was made of CD4+ T cells sorted from blood. This chain connects TRBV20-1 to TRBJ2-1; 8 bases agree with TRBD2. CDR3 loop: CSARKGGLAYNEQFF. DNA for the CDR3: TGCAGTGCTAGAAAAGGGGGACTAGCCTACAATGAGCAGTTCTTC.